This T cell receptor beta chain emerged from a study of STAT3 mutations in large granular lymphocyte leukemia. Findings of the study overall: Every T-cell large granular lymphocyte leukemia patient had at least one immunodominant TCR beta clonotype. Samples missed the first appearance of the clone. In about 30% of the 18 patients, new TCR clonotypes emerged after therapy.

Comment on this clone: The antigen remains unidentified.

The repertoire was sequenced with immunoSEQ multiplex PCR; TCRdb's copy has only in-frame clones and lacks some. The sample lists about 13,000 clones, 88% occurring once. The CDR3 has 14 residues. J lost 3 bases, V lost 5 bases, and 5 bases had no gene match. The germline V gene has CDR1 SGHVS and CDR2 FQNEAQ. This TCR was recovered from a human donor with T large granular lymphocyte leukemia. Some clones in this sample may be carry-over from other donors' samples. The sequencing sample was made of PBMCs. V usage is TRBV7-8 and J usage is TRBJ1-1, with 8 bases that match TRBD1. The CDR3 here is CASSPRQGYTEAFF. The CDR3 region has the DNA TGTGCCAGCAGCCCCAGACAGGGGTACACTGAAGCTTTCTTT.